The entry that follows covers one T cell receptor (beta chain) sequence. The antigen is not known. Single viable CD3+CD4+CD8-CD45RO+ cells were sorted as the memory CD4+ T cells. CD4+ T cells were isolated by positive magnetic selection. This entry is derived from a study of memory CD4+ T cells and cytomegalovirus serostatus. In the original analysis: After removing out-of-frame reads, around 2.2 million distinct TCRbeta sequences remained. Generated by immunoSEQ multiplex PCR, the TCRdb table keeps only in-frame clones and is missing some. V, J and clone size were drawn from that table, and D and trimming were deduced from the DNA. The table shows nearly 60,000 clones, with roughly three quarters occurring only once. Findings and caveats of the study: Of 150 to 200 reported CMV TCRbeta sequences, just over 65 were found in memory CD4+ repertoires.

This CDR3 is built from 14 residues. V lost 0 bases and J lost 4, with 11 bases in between. From germline, CDR1 is SGDLS and CDR2 YYNGEE. The V and J genes are TRBV9 and TRBJ2-7; no reliable D call. Sample: memory CD4+ T cells from blood. The sequence derives from an adult in good health and CMV-seronegative. The DNA of the CDR3 is TGTGCCAGCAGCGTAGGTATTGGCGGATACGAGCAGTACTTC. As protein: CASSVGIGGYEQYF. The whole variable domain, filled in from reference TRBV9 and TRBJ2-7, reads DSGVTQTPKHLITATGQRVTLRCSPRSGDLSVYWYQQSLDQGLQFLIQYYNGEERAKGNILERFSAQQFPDLHSELNLSSLELGDSALYFCASSVGIGGYEQYFGPGTRLTVT.